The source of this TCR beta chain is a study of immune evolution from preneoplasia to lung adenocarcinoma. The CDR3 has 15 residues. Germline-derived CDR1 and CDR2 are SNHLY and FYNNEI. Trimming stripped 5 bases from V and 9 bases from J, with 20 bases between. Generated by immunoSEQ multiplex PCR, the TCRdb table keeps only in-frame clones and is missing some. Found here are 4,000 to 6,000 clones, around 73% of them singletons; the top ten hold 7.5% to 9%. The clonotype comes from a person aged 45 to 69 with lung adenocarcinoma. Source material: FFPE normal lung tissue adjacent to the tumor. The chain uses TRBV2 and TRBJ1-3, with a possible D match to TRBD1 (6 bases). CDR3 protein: CASSRDTYTVSTIYF. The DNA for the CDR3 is TGTGCCAGCAGTAGGGACACTTATACTGTCAGCACCATATATTTT.